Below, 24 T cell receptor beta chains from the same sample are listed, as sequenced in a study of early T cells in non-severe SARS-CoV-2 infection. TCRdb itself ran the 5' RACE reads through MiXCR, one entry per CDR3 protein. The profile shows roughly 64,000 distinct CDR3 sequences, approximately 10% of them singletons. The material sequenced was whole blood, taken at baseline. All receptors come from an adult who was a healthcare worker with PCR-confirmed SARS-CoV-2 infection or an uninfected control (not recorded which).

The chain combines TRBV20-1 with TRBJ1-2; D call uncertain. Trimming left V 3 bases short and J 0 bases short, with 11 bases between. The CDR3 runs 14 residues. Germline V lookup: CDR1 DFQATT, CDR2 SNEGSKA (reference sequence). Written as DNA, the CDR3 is TGCAGTGCTAGGCGGGCAGCTACTAACTATGGCTACACCTTC. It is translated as CSARRAATNYGYTF.

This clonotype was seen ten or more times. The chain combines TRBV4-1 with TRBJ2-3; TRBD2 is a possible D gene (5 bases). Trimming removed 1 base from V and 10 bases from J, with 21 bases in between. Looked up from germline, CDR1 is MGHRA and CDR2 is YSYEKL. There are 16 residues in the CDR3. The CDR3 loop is CASSQGALGAVYPQYF. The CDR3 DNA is TGCGCCAGCAGCCAAGGGGCCCTAGGAGCGGTATACCCGCAGTATTTT.

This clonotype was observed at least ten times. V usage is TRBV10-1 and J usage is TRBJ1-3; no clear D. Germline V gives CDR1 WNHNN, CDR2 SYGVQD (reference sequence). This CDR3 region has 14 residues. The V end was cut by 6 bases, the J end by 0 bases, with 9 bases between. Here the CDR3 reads CASRKFISGNTIYF. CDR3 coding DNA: TGCGCCAGCAGGAAATTTATCTCTGGAAACACCATATATTTT.

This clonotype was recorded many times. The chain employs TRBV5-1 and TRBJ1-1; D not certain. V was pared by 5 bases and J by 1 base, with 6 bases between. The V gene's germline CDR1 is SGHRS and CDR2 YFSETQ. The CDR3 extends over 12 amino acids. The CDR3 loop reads CASRVENTEAFF. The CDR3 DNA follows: TGCGCCAGCAGGGTAGAGAACACTGAAGCTTTCTTT.

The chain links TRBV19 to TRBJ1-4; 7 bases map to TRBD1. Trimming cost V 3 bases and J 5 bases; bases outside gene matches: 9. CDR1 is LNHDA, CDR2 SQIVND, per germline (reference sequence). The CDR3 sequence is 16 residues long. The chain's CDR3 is CASSIGGGGVNEKLFF. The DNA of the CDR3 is TGTGCCAGTAGTATCGGGGGAGGGGGCGTCAATGAAAAACTGTTTTTT.

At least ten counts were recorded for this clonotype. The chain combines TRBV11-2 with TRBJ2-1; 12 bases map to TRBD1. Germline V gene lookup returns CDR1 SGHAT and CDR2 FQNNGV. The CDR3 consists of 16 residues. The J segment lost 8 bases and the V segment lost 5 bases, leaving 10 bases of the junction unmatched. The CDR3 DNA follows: TGTGCCAGCAGCATTCTCCGGGGACAGGGGGCCCATGAGCAGTTCTTC. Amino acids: CASSILRGQGAHEQFF. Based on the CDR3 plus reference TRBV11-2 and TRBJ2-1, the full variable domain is EAGVAQSPRYKIIEKRQSVAFWCNPISGHATLYWYQQILGQGPKLLIQFQNNGVVDDSQLPKDRFSAERLKGVDSTLKIQPAKLEDSAVYLCASSILRGQGAHEQFFGPGTRLTVL.

The CDR3 sequence is CASSYSGATGGGTDTQYF. CDR3 in DNA: TGTGCCAGCAGTTACTCCGGAGCTACGGGGGGAGGCACAGATACGCAGTATTTT. The chain has TRBV6-5 and TRBJ2-3, with 7 nucleotides matching TRBD2. In germline, CDR1 is MNHEY, CDR2 SVGAGI. With V trimmed by 0 bases and J by 1 base, 10 bases remained unmatched. The CDR3 spans 18 residues.

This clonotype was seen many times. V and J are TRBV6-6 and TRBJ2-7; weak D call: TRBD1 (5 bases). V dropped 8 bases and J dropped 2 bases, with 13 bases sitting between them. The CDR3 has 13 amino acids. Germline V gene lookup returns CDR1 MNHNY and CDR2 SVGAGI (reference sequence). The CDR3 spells CASGPTVTYEQYF. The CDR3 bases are TGTGCCAGCGGTCCGACAGTAACCTACGAGCAGTACTTC.

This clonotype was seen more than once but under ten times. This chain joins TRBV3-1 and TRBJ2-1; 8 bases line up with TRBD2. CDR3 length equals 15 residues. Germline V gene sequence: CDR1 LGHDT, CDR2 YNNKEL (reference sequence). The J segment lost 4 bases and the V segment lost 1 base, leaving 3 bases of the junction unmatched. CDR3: CASSQVAGTYNEQFF. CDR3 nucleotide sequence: TGTGCCAGCAGCCAAGTAGCGGGGACGTACAATGAGCAGTTCTTC.

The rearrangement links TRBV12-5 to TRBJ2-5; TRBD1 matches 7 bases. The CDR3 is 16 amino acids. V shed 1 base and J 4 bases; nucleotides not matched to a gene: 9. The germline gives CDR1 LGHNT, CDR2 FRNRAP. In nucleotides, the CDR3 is TGTGCTAGTGGTTTGGGGAACAGGGGACAAGGAGAGACCCAGTACTTC. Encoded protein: CASGLGNRGQGETQYF.

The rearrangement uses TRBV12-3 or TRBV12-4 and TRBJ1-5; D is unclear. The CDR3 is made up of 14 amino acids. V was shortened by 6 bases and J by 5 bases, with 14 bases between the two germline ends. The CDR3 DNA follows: TGTGCCAGCAGACCCCCGGGGAGGGATCAGCCCCAGCATTTT. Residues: CASRPPGRDQPQHF.

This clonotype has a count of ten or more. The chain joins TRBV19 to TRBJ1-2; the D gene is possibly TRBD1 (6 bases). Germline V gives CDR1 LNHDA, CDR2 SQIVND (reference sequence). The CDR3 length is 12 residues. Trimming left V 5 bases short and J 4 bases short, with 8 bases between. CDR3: CASSLQGYGYTF. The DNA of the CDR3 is TGTGCCAGTAGTTTACAGGGCTATGGCTACACCTTC. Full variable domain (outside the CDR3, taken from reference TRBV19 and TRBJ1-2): DGGITQSPKYLFRKEGQNVTLSCEQNLNHDAMYWYRQDPGQGLRLIYYSQIVNDFQKGDIAEGYSVSREKKESFPLTVTSAQKNPTAFYLCASSLQGYGYTFGSGTRLTVV.

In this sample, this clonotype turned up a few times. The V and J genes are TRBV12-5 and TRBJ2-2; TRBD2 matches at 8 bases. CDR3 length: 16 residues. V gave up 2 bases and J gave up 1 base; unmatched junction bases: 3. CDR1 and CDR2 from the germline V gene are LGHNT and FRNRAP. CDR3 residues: CASGLSLAGNTGELFF. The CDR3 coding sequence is TGTGCTAGTGGTTTGTCGCTAGCGGGGAACACCGGGGAGCTGTTTTTT.

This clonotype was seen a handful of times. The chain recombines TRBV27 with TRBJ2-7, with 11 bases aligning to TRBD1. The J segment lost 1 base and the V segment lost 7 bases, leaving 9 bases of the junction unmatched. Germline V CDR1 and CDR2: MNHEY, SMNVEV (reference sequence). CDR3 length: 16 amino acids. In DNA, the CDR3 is TGTGCCAGCACCCTACGAGGGGACAGGGGGTCCTACGAGCAGTACTTC. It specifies CASTLRGDRGSYEQYF.

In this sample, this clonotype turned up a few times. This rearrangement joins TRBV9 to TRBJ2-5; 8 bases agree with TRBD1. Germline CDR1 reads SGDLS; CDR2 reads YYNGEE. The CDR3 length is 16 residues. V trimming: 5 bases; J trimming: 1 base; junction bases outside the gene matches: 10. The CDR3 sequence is CASSFRGLPIQETQYF. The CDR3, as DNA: TGTGCCAGCAGTTTCAGGGGGCTACCTATCCAAGAGACCCAGTACTTC. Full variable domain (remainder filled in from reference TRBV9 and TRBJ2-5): DSGVTQTPKHLITATGQRVTLRCSPRSGDLSVYWYQQSLDQGLQFLIQYYNGEERAKGNILERFSAQQFPDLHSELNLSSLELGDSALYFCASSFRGLPIQETQYFGPGTRLLVL.

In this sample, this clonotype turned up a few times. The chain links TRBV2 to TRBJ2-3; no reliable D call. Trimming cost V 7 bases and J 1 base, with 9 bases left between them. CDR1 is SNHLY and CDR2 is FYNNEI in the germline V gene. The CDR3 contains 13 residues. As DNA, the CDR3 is TGTGCCAGCATGACTGGGGGCACAGATACGCAGTATTTT. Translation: CASMTGGTDTQYF.

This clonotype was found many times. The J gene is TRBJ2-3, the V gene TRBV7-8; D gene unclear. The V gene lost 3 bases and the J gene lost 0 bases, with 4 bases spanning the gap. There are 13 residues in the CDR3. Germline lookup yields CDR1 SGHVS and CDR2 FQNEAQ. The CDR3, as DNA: TGTGCCAGCAGCTTGGTTAGCACAGATACGCAGTATTTT. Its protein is CASSLVSTDTQYF.

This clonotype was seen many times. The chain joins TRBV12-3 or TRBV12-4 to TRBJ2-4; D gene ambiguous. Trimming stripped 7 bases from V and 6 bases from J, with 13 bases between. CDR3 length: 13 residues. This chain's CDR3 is CASTRRTRNIQYF. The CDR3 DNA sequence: TGTGCCAGCACCAGGCGCACCCGAAACATTCAGTACTTC.

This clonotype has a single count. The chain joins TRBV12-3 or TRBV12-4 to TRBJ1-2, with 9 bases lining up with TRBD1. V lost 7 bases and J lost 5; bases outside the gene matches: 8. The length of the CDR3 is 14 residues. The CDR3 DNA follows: TGTGCCAGCACCTCACAGGGGGCTGGATATGGCTACACCTTC. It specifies CASTSQGAGYGYTF.

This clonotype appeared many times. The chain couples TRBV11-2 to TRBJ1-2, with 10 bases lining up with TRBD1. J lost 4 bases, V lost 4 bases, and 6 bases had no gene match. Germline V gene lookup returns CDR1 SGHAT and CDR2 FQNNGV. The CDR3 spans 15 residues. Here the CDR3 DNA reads TGTGCCAGCAGCTCGACAGGGGGCTCCCTCTATGGCTACACCTTC. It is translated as CASSSTGGSLYGYTF.

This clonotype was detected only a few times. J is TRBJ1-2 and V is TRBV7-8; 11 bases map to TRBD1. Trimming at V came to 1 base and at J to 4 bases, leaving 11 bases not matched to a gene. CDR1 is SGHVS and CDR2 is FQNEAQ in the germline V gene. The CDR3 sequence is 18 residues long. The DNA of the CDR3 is TGTGCCAGCAGCTTAGAGTGGACAGGGGGCTCCCCTGGCTATGGCTACACCTTC. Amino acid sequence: CASSLEWTGGSPGYGYTF.

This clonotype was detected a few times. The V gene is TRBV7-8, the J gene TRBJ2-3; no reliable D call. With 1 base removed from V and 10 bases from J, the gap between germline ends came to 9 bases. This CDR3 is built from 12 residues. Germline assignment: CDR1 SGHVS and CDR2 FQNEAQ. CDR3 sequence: CASSLDEEAQYF. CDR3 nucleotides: TGTGCCAGCAGCTTAGACGAGGAAGCGCAGTATTTT.

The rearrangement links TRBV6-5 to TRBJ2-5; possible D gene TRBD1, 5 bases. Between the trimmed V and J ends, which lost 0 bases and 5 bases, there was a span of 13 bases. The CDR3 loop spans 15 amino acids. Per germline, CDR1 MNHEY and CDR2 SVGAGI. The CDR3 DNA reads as TGTGCCAGCAGTTACTCGTGGGGCAGATCGGAGACCCAGTACTTC. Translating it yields CASSYSWGRSETQYF.

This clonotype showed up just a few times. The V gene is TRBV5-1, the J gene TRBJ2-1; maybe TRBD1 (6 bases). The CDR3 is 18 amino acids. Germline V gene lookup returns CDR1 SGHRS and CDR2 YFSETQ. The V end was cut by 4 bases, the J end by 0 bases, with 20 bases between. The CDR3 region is CASSRTNRALSSYNEQFF. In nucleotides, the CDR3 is TGCGCCAGCAGCCGCACTAACAGGGCGCTATCCTCCTACAATGAGCAGTTCTTC.